Below are 29 T cell receptor beta chains sequenced from a single sample in a study of CD8 T cells in Susac syndrome. Random hexamers were used to reverse transcribe an amount of roughly 0.45 to 1 ug RNA. TCRdb ran MiXCR on the immunoSEQ multiplex PCR reads and lists one entry per CDR3 protein. The repertoire holds 150,000 to 200,000 distinct CDR3 sequences, 95% seen once, with around 0.16% in the top ten. The sample comprised CD8+ T cells from PBMCs. The receptor source for this set is a human donor with multiple sclerosis.

CDR3: CASSPSRNGELFF. CDR3 DNA: TGTGCCAGCAGTCCCTCAAGGAACGGGGAGCTGTTTTTT. This chain links TRBV27 with TRBJ2-2, with D uncertain. The V gene's germline CDR1 is MNHEY and CDR2 SMNVEV (reference sequence). Trimming shortened V by 5 bases and J by 7 bases, and 11 bases separated the two germline ends. This CDR3 comprises 13 residues.

The CDR3 reads CATGTGNGYTF. The CDR3 region has the DNA TGTGCCACGGGGACAGGGAACGGCTACACCTTC. The rearrangement links TRBV6-5 to TRBJ1-2, with TRBD1 matching over 9 bases. The length of the CDR3 is 11 residues. The V segment lost 10 bases and the J segment 8 bases; nucleotides outside the gene matches: 5. Germline CDR1 reads MNHEY; CDR2 reads SVGAGI.

The chain recombines TRBV7-3 with TRBJ2-7; a weak D match, TRBD2 (6 bases). The CDR3 is made up of 15 amino acids. Germline values: CDR1 SGHTA, CDR2 FQGTGA. Trimming stripped 5 bases from V and 4 bases from J, with 18 bases between. The CDR3 DNA is TGTGCCAGCAGCCTGGCGGGGCGGCTAAAGTACGAGCAGTACTTC. This encodes CASSLAGRLKYEQYF.

CDR3 nucleotide sequence: TGTGCCAGCAGCTTTCGGACCAATGAGCAGTTCTTC. Residues: CASSFRTNEQFF. The J gene is TRBJ2-1, the V gene TRBV7-9; D is unresolved. CDR3 length: 12 residues. The V end lost 3 bases, the J end lost 6 bases, and 6 bases lay between the germline ends. Germline V gene data show CDR1 as SEHNR and CDR2 as FQNEAQ (reference sequence).

CDR3 coding DNA: TGTGCCAGCAGTCCCCTCGGGGGCTCCTACGAGCAGTACTTC. Protein: CASSPLGGSYEQYF. This chain links TRBV27 with TRBJ2-7; maybe TRBD2 (6 bases). The CDR3 consists of 14 residues. V dropped 5 bases and J dropped 0 bases, with 11 bases sitting between them. Germline-derived CDR1 and CDR2 are MNHEY and SMNVEV (reference sequence).

This sequence joins TRBV7-8 and TRBJ1-2; TRBD1 agrees at 7 bases. Germline V CDR1 and CDR2: SGHVS, FQNEAQ. V lost 4 bases, J lost 4 bases, and 9 bases stayed unmatched. CDR3 size: 15 residues. The CDR3 region has the DNA TGTGCCAGCAGCTCCCAACCGACAGGGCGCTATGGCTACACCTTC. This sequence encodes CASSSQPTGRYGYTF.

This sequence joins TRBV7-9 and TRBJ2-3, with a possible D match to TRBD2 (5 bases). Germline V gene lookup returns CDR1 SEHNR and CDR2 FQNEAQ (reference sequence). V gave up 5 bases and J gave up 4 bases, with 16 bases separating them. The CDR3 consists of 15 residues. As DNA, the CDR3 is TGTGCCAGCAGCCCCAGCGAGAGGGTTGCAGATACGCAGTATTTT. Translation: CASSPSERVADTQYF.

This clonotype was recorded once. CDR3 residues: CASSPTRSRTGELFF. CDR3 in DNA: TGTGCCAGCAGCCCCACTCGGTCGAGAACCGGGGAGCTGTTTTTT. The chain carries TRBV7-3 and TRBJ2-2, with D hard to call. This CDR3 is 15 amino acids long. Between the trimmed V and J ends, which lost 5 bases and 5 bases, there was a span of 15 bases. Germline V gene lookup returns CDR1 SGHTA and CDR2 FQGTGA.

CDR3 nucleotides: TGTGCCAGCAGCCTTATGGACACTGAAGCTTTCTTT. Translated: CASSLMDTEAFF. The chain joins TRBV13 to TRBJ1-1, with no clear D. This CDR3 has 12 amino acids. V gave up 5 bases and J gave up 3 bases, with 7 bases separating them. The V gene's germline CDR1 is PRHDT and CDR2 FYEKMQ (reference sequence).

The gene calls are TRBV7-3 and TRBJ2-3, with D hard to call. The CDR3 loop spans 13 amino acids. Trimming removed 1 base at V and 6 bases at J, with 8 bases between. The germline gives CDR1 SGHTA, CDR2 FQGTGA. CDR3 DNA sequence: TGTGCCAGCAGCTTAAATCTGGGGGATACGCAGTATTTT. It translates to CASSLNLGDTQYF.

The chain employs TRBV5-4 and TRBJ1-1, with unresolved D. There are 13 residues in the CDR3. Germline CDR1 SGHNT, CDR2 YYREEE (reference sequence). Trimming stripped 3 bases from V and 1 base from J, with 7 bases between. CDR3 sequence: CASSSLWNTEAFF. CDR3 in DNA: TGTGCCAGCAGCTCCCTTTGGAACACTGAAGCTTTCTTT.

The V call is TRBV27, the J call TRBJ1-2, with no clear D. Trimming removed 5 bases at V and 6 bases at J, with 13 bases between. Germline V gene lookup returns CDR1 MNHEY and CDR2 SMNVEV (reference sequence). The CDR3 runs 13 residues. The CDR3: CASSPLAGDGYTF. The CDR3 bases are TGTGCCAGCAGTCCACTCGCTGGGGATGGCTACACCTTC.

The V and J genes are TRBV29-1 and TRBJ1-2; no clear D. The germline CDR1 and CDR2 sequences are SQVTM and ANQGSEA. V lost 6 bases and J 4 bases, leaving 9 bases between the germline ends. The CDR3 runs to 11 residues. In DNA, the CDR3 is TGCAGCGTCCGGGAGGTCTATGGCTACACCTTC. Its protein is CSVREVYGYTF.

The chain links TRBV7-9 to TRBJ2-7; D tentatively fits TRBD1 or TRBD2 (5 bases each). The CDR3 sequence is 15 residues long. Germline loops: CDR1 SEHNR, CDR2 FQNEAQ (reference sequence). Trimming took off 6 bases at V and 3 bases at J, with 18 bases between the two ends. CDR3 sequence (DNA): TGTGCCAGCAGACAAAGCCGGGACCCAAGCTACGAGCAGTACTTC. Protein sequence: CASRQSRDPSYEQYF. Together with reference TRBV7-9 and TRBJ2-7, the CDR3 gives the full variable domain: DTGVSQNPRHKITKRGQNVTFRCDPISEHNRLYWYRQTLGQGPEFLTYFQNEAQLEKSRLLSDRFSAERPKGSFSTLEIQRTEQGDSAMYLCASRQSRDPSYEQYFGPGTRLTVT.

Here the CDR3 reads CASSLTSGNTGELFF. CDR3 nucleotides: TGTGCCAGCAGCTTAACTAGCGGGAACACCGGGGAGCTGTTTTTT. This chain joins TRBV7-9 and TRBJ2-2; 8 nucleotides line up with TRBD2. The CDR3 sequence is 15 residues long. Losses at the gene ends were 2 bases for V and 1 base for J; bases not matched to a gene: 0. The germline CDR1 and CDR2 sequences are SEHNR and FQNEAQ (reference sequence).

The J gene is TRBJ1-1, the V gene TRBV6-4; D is perhaps TRBD1 (6 bases). Trimming took 3 bases from V and 6 from J, leaving 11 bases between them. From germline, CDR1 is MRHNA and CDR2 SNTAGT. This CDR3 region has 13 residues. The CDR3, as DNA: TGTGCCAGCAGTGAAAGGGGGGTGGCTGAAGCTTTCTTT. It codes for CASSERGVAEAFF.

This clonotype was recorded only once. The rearrangement uses TRBV13 and TRBJ1-1; no clear D gene. In germline, CDR1 is PRHDT, CDR2 FYEKMQ (reference sequence). There are 14 residues in the CDR3. V was shortened by 3 bases and J by 2 bases, with 10 bases between the two germline ends. CDR3 bases: TGTGCCAGCAGCTTGGAGACACCTAACACTGAAGCTTTCTTT. This encodes CASSLETPNTEAFF. The full variable domain, with the rest looked up from reference TRBV13 and TRBJ1-1, is AAGVIQSPRHLIKEKRETATLKCYPIPRHDTVYWYQQGPGQDPQFLISFYEKMQSDKGSIPDRFSAQQFSDYHSELNMSSLELGDSALYFCASSLETPNTEAFFGQGTRLTVV.

The chain recombines TRBV20-1 with TRBJ2-3; 16 nucleotides match TRBD2. Germline CDR1 DFQATT, CDR2 SNEGSKA (reference sequence). CDR3 length: 17 amino acids. V dropped 6 bases and J dropped 3; count of bases not matched to a gene: 9. The chain's CDR3 is CSALGTSGRAWTDTQYF. CDR3 nucleotides: TGCAGTGCCCTTGGGACTAGCGGGAGGGCCTGGACAGATACGCAGTATTTT.

The chain uses TRBV13 and TRBJ2-1; either TRBD1 or TRBD2 may fit D (5 bases each). The length of the CDR3 is 12 residues. Trimming pared 5 bases from V and 7 bases from J, leaving 9 bases between. Looked up from germline, CDR1 is PRHDT and CDR2 is FYEKMQ (reference sequence). The CDR3 bases are TGTGCCAGCAGCGGGACGCCGAATGAGCAGTTCTTC. Translation: CASSGTPNEQFF.

The CDR3 region is CASSVDLPNTEAFF. The CDR3 DNA follows: TGCGCCAGCAGCGTGGACCTACCGAACACTGAAGCTTTCTTT. This chain joins TRBV5-1 and TRBJ1-1; no reliable D call. Looked up from germline, CDR1 is SGHRS and CDR2 is YFSETQ. This CDR3 has 14 amino acids. V dropped 4 bases and J dropped 1 base, with 11 bases sitting between them.

The rearrangement joins TRBV12-3 or TRBV12-4 to TRBJ2-7; D perhaps matches TRBD2 (5 bases). This CDR3 has 12 residues. Trimming took off 10 bases at V and 7 bases at J, with 17 bases between the two ends. In DNA form, the CDR3 reads TGTGCCACCGCTTTGGAGGTTATGGAGCAGTACTTC. This codes for CATALEVMEQYF.

The chain recombines TRBV2 with TRBJ1-1; 7 nucleotides agree with TRBD1. The germline V gene encodes CDR1 SNHLY and CDR2 FYNNEI. The CDR3 runs to 14 residues. The J segment lost 1 base and the V segment lost 3 bases, leaving 2 bases of the junction unmatched. The DNA for the CDR3 is TGTGCCAGCAGTGAGGACAGGAAGAACACTGAAGCTTTCTTT. Its translation: CASSEDRKNTEAFF.

CDR3 coding DNA: TGTGCCAGCAGCGCGACCCTCAGAGGGCGGAGCACAGATACGCAGTATTTT. Encoded protein: CASSATLRGRSTDTQYF. The rearrangement links TRBV9 to TRBJ2-3, with TRBD2 as a possible D gene (5 bases). V dropped 3 bases and J dropped 0 bases, with 17 bases sitting between them. Germline-derived CDR1 and CDR2 are SGDLS and YYNGEE. The CDR3 totals 17 residues.

The gene calls are TRBV28 and TRBJ2-7, with no clear D. Trimming removed 3 bases from V and 6 bases from J, with 15 bases in between. From germline, CDR1 is MDHEN and CDR2 SYDVKM. The CDR3 is 14 residues long. CDR3 sequence reads: CASSFNGNFAEQYF. CDR3 sequence (DNA): TGTGCCAGCAGTTTTAATGGGAACTTCGCCGAGCAGTACTTC.

The CDR3 DNA follows: TGTGCCAGCAGCCCACGACTAGCGGGAACAGATACGCAGTATTTT. It translates to CASSPRLAGTDTQYF. The chain is built from TRBV27 and TRBJ2-3; 11 nucleotides align to TRBD2. The germline V gene encodes CDR1 MNHEY and CDR2 SMNVEV (reference sequence). CDR3 length: 15 residues. V trimming: 6 bases; J trimming: 3 bases; junction bases outside the gene matches: 5.

The DNA of the CDR3 is TGTGCCAGCAGCCAACATGGGACTAGGGGGTCCTACAATGAGCAGTTCTTC. Translated, it gives CASSQHGTRGSYNEQFF. The V and J genes are TRBV14 and TRBJ2-1, with 8 nucleotides matching TRBD2. J gave up 1 base and V 2 bases, and 7 bases lay outside the gene matches. CDR1 is SGHDN, CDR2 FVKESK, per germline. The CDR3 covers 17 residues.

This clonotype was observed a single time. The chain couples TRBV15 to TRBJ2-7; 13 bases fit TRBD2. CDR1 and CDR2 from the germline V gene are LNHNV and YYDKDF (reference sequence). The ends lost 5 bases at V and 5 bases at J; junction bases unmatched: 3. The CDR3 runs 14 residues. The CDR3 loop reads CATSWTSGSHEQYF. For the CDR3, the DNA is TGTGCCACCAGCTGGACTAGCGGGAGCCACGAGCAGTACTTC.

This clonotype was recorded only once. The genes are TRBV7-9 and TRBJ1-5; D might be TRBD1 (5 bases). Germline V gene data show CDR1 as SEHNR and CDR2 as FQNEAQ (reference sequence). CDR3 length: 15 amino acids. Trimming cost V 5 bases and J 0 bases, with 11 bases left between them. CDR3 DNA: TGTGCCAGCAGCCAGGGAGGGTTTAGCAATCAGCCCCAGCATTTT. It is translated as CASSQGGFSNQPQHF.

The chain has TRBV12-3 or TRBV12-4 and TRBJ1-1; unclear D gene. V lost 5 bases and J lost 3, with 7 bases in between. The CDR3 spans 12 residues. The CDR3 bases are TGTGCCAGCAGTATCGGGGACACTGAAGCTTTCTTT. This translates into CASSIGDTEAFF.